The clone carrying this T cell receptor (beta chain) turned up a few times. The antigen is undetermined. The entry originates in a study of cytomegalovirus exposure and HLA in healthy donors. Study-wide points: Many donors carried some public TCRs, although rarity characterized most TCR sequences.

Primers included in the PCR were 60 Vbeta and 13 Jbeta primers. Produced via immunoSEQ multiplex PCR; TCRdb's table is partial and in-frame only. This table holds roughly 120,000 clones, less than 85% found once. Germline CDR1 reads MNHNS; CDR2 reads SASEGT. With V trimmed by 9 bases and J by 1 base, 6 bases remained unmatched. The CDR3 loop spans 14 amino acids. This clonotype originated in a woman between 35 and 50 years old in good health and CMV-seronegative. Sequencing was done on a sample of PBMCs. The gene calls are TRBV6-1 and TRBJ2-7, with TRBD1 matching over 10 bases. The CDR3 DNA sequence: TGTGCCAGTACCAGGACAGGGGGGTCCTACGAGCAGTACTTC. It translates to CASTRTGGSYEQYF.